These 3 T cell receptor beta chains came from one sample sequenced in a study of blood T cells in healthy people across ages (dated by TCRdb to the mid-2010s). To prepare the library, 5' RACE was applied. Sequencer: Illumina HiSeq 2500. A second PCR of roughly 6 to 12 cycles was run with a J-beta primer mix and a sample-barcoded 5' primer. TCRdb itself trimmed the public reads at Q25 with fastp, ran MiXCR and retained productive beta chains. Rows are unified per CDR3 protein, each entry keeping the most common DNA and genes. In all, the sample holds nearly 800,000 distinct CDR3 sequences, and around 25% of those were seen once. Under 4.5% of the sample comes from the top ten. These data were also reused for a study on T cells of mothers and their children.

Sequenced input: blood. The receptors stem from a boy aged 5-17 years in good health.

Only a few counts were recorded for this clonotype. The CDR3 sequence is CASSYSGQGGGKLFF. CDR3 sequence (DNA): TGTGCCAGCAGTTACTCGGGACAGGGTGGTGGAAAACTGTTTTTT. The rearrangement links TRBV6-5 to TRBJ1-4; 9 bases match TRBD1. Germline values: CDR1 MNHEY, CDR2 SVGAGI. There are 15 residues in the CDR3. V lost 0 bases and J lost 10; bases outside the gene matches: 6.

The table lists this clonotype with a few counts. V gene TRBV3-1 combines with J gene TRBJ1-1; 12 bases agree with TRBD1. V shed 4 bases and J 4 bases; nucleotides not matched to a gene: 7. This CDR3 spans 16 amino acids. Germline V gene sequence: CDR1 LGHDT, CDR2 YNNKEL (reference sequence). The CDR3 sequence: CASSPWDRGPGTEAFF. CDR3 bases: TGTGCCAGCAGCCCCTGGGACAGGGGGCCTGGCACTGAAGCTTTCTTT.

A few counts support this clonotype. The chain recombines TRBV11-2 with TRBJ2-7; D is unclear. V lost 5 bases to trimming and J lost 3 bases, with 17 bases between them. Germline V lookup: CDR1 SGHAT, CDR2 FQNNGV. The CDR3 is made up of 15 amino acids. CDR3 sequence (DNA): TGTGCCAGCAGCACGCCCCGAAGGGCCCTCTACGAGCAGTACTTC. Translation: CASSTPRRALYEQYF.